A selection of T cell receptor beta chains follows, all from one sample in a study of T-cell memory formation after mild COVID-19. TCRdb called the 5' RACE reads again in MiXCR, with one record for every CDR3 protein. Of hundreds of thousands of distinct CDR3 sequences listed, approximately 13% are singletons. The sample was PBMCs or a T cell subset sorted from them (not recorded which). These receptors originate from a man younger than 35 who had mild COVID-19 (a few samples of this study predate the infection). Cell type and time point are not known. The CDR3 runs from the conserved cysteine through the conserved F or W. The D gene is left open where the match is weak. Clone size appears in some rows only: once, few, many, or a class for an expanded clone.

CDR3nt | CDR3aa | abundance | v_gene | d_gene | j_gene
TGTGCCAGCAGTTTACTAGCGGGGTACAATGAGCAGTTCTTC | CASSLLAGYNEQFF | few | TRBV12-3/TRBV12-4 | TRBD2 | TRBJ2-1
TGTGTATGCGGTCAGGGGAGAACTGAAGCTTTCTTT | CVCGQGRTEAFF | NA | TRBV6-5 | NA | TRBJ1-1
TGTGCCAGCAGTGACCGGGTGGGGGATACGCAGTATTTT | CASSDRVGDTQYF | once | TRBV6-4 | NA | TRBJ2-3
TGTGCCAGCAGCTCGGCCGGGACATCAACCGGTCGGGGGCAGTTCTTC | CASSSAGTSTGRGQFF | few | TRBV11-2 | NA | TRBJ2-1
TGTGCCATCAGTGACCAGGATCACAGGGCCTCACCCCTCCACTTT | CAISDQDHRASPLHF | NA | TRBV10-3 | NA | TRBJ1-6
TGCAGTGCTAGCGGGGGGGGACAGATGAACACTGAAGCTTTCTTT | CSASGGGQMNTEAFF | many | TRBV20-1 | TRBD1 | TRBJ1-1
TGTGCCAGCAGTCCGGACGGCTGGAGCTCCTATAATTCACCCCTCCACTTT | CASSPDGWSSYNSPLHF | many | TRBV28 | NA | TRBJ1-6
TGTGCCAGCAGCGTAGGGGATTACACAGATACGCAGTATTTT | CASSVGDYTDTQYF | many | TRBV9 | NA | TRBJ2-3
TGTGCCAGCAGCGAATCCGGGACTGTGAACACTGAAGCTTTCTTT | CASSESGTVNTEAFF | NA | TRBV6-5 | NA | TRBJ1-1
TGTGCCAGCAGCTTGACCCCTCGGACTAGCTCCTACAATGAGCAGTTCTTC | CASSLTPRTSSYNEQFF | NA | TRBV11-3 | TRBD2 | TRBJ2-1
TGTGCCAGCGAACTAGCGGGGGGGCAGTACAATGAGCAGTTCTTC | CASELAGGQYNEQFF | NA | TRBV12-3/TRBV12-4 | TRBD2 | TRBJ2-1
TGTGCCAGCAGATATACCGGGTCCTACAATGAGCAGTTCTTC | CASRYTGSYNEQFF | few | TRBV12-3/TRBV12-4 | NA | TRBJ2-1
TGTGCCAGCAGTTTACGCCCGGGAGGAAACACCATATATTTT | CASSLRPGGNTIYF | NA | TRBV28 | NA | TRBJ1-3
TGCAGCGCAAGGGGAATCGACACCGGGGAGCTGTTTTTT | CSARGIDTGELFF | once | TRBV29-1 | NA | TRBJ2-2
TGTGCCAGCGGAATGAACACTGAAGCTTTCTTT | CASGMNTEAFF | NA | TRBV12-3/TRBV12-4 | NA | TRBJ1-1
TGCGCCAGCAGCCCCCGAGGGTCCAGCTCTGGGGCCAACGTCCTGACTTTC | CASSPRGSSSGANVLTF | few | TRBV5-1 | NA | TRBJ2-6
TGTGCCACCAGTGATAGGGACAGCAATCAGCCCCAGCATTTT | CATSDRDSNQPQHF | few | TRBV24-1 | NA | TRBJ1-5
TGTGCCAGCAGCAGCACTAGCGGGGGCCAAAAAAACATTCAGTACTTC | CASSSTSGGQKNIQYF | NA | TRBV9 | TRBD2 | TRBJ2-4
TGTGCCAGCCGTCTCGCGAACACCGGGGAGCTGTTTTTT | CASRLANTGELFF | NA | TRBV6-2/TRBV6-3 | NA | TRBJ2-2
TGCGCCAGCAGCCAAGATTTAACCTCTGGGGCCAACGTCCTGACTTTC | CASSQDLTSGANVLTF | NA | TRBV4-3 | NA | TRBJ2-6
TGTGCCAGCAGCTTAAAATCCCCCACAGATACGCAGTATTTT | CASSLKSPTDTQYF | many | TRBV5-4 | NA | TRBJ2-3
TGCAGTGCACGGTATCCCCCGGGTGCAGGGGATTCACCCCTCCACTTT | CSARYPPGAGDSPLHF | few | TRBV20-1 | NA | TRBJ1-6
TGCGCCAGCAGCTCGCTCACAGGGGGCGCGGGGTCCTTCGAGCAGTTCTTC | CASSSLTGGAGSFEQFF | few | TRBV5-1 | TRBD1 | TRBJ2-1
NA | CASSPWGDGTKNIQYF | NA | TRBV21-1 | NA | TRBJ2-4